Each of the 14 T cell receptor beta chains below was sequenced from the same sample in a study of cytomegalovirus exposure and HLA in healthy donors. TCRdb's copy holds only in-frame clones and misses some; the assay was immunoSEQ multiplex PCR. This sample has roughly 120,000 clones; around 86% occur once, and the top ten carry approximately 4.9%. Sequencing was done on a sample of PBMCs. The receptors stem from a man aged 18 to 29 in good health and CMV-seronegative.

The genes are TRBV6-5 and TRBJ1-1, with 9 bases matching TRBD1. CDR1 is MNHEY, CDR2 SVGAGI, per germline. The CDR3 is 14 residues long. J was trimmed by 5 bases and V by 2 bases; bases with no gene match: 3. The CDR3: CASSYGQGKTEAFF. The CDR3 nucleotides read TGTGCCAGCAGTTACGGACAGGGGAAGACTGAAGCTTTCTTT.

This clone was detected a few times. The V call is TRBV7-9, the J call TRBJ2-1; 9 positions match TRBD1. The germline V gene encodes CDR1 SEHNR and CDR2 FQNEAQ (reference sequence). CDR3 length: 12 residues. With 10 bases clipped from V and 6 bases from J, the junction kept 4 bases outside the gene matches. The CDR3 DNA reads as TGTGCCACTCTGGGACAGGGCAATGAGCAGTTCTTC. Translating it yields CATLGQGNEQFF.

The rearrangement uses TRBV14 and TRBJ1-1; D is uncertain. The V and J ends lost 4 bases and 1 base respectively, with 16 bases between them. CDR3 length equals 16 residues. Germline loops: CDR1 SGHDN, CDR2 FVKESK. The DNA for the CDR3 is TGTGCCAGCAGCCCGGGTCTCAGCCGAAAGAACACTGAAGCTTTCTTT. Encoded protein: CASSPGLSRKNTEAFF.

This clone has more than one count but fewer than ten. The genes are TRBV5-6 and TRBJ2-5; no firm D call. Germline CDR1 reads SGHDT; CDR2 reads YYEEEE. The CDR3 runs to 15 residues. V lost 1 base and J lost 5, with 15 bases in between. This CDR3 is CASSLPTGGIETQYF. CDR3 nucleotides: TGTGCCAGCAGCTTGCCGACGGGTGGCATCGAGACCCAGTACTTC.

The chain combines TRBV4-2 with TRBJ2-3, with 7 bases that match TRBD2. Germline CDR1 LGHNA, CDR2 YNFKEQ. The junction had 6 bases not matched to a gene; V was cut back by 0 bases and J by 0 bases. This CDR3 has 17 amino acids. Here the CDR3 reads CASSQEGGGASTDTQYF. In DNA, the CDR3 is TGTGCCAGCAGCCAAGAGGGCGGGGGTGCTAGCACAGATACGCAGTATTTT.

V is TRBV29-1 and J is TRBJ1-1; 9 bases are a match to TRBD1. Germline V gene sequence: CDR1 SQVTM, CDR2 ANQGSEA. This CDR3 spans 14 amino acids. J was trimmed by 4 bases and V by 7 bases; bases with no gene match: 10. The CDR3: CSASTGGEGTEAFF. The CDR3 nucleotides are TGCAGCGCCAGTACAGGGGGCGAGGGCACTGAAGCTTTCTTT.

The rearrangement joins TRBV9 to TRBJ2-7; possible D gene TRBD1, 6 bases. Trimming pared 0 bases from V and 3 bases from J, leaving 13 bases between. Germline V gene sequence: CDR1 SGDLS, CDR2 YYNGEE. The CDR3 sequence is 15 residues long. This CDR3 is CASSVGATGFYEQYF. The DNA for the CDR3 is TGTGCCAGCAGCGTAGGGGCTACAGGGTTCTACGAGCAGTACTTC.

The gene calls are TRBV19 and TRBJ2-3, with a weak D call TRBD2 (5 bases). Germline V gene sequence: CDR1 LNHDA, CDR2 SQIVND (reference sequence). Trimming cost V 4 bases and J 1 base, with 9 bases left between them. The CDR3 is 14 amino acids. The CDR3 loop is CASSNQRRTDTQYF. The CDR3 DNA sequence: TGTGCCAGTAGTAATCAGCGGCGCACAGATACGCAGTATTTT.

This chain connects TRBV19 to TRBJ2-7; 7 bases line up with TRBD1. After removal of 5 bases from V and 3 bases from J, the junction contained 7 bases not matched to a gene. This CDR3 comprises 14 residues. CDR1 and CDR2 from the germline V gene are LNHDA and SQIVND (reference sequence). The CDR3, as DNA: TGTGCCAGTAGTCCCGGACAGGAGTACTACGAGCAGTACTTC. This translates into CASSPGQEYYEQYF.

This sequence joins TRBV7-9 and TRBJ2-5; 16 bases are shared with TRBD2. The CDR3 loop spans 15 amino acids. Germline loops: CDR1 SEHNR, CDR2 FQNEAQ (reference sequence). V dropped 7 bases and J dropped 5; count of bases not matched to a gene: 4. The DNA of the CDR3 is TGTGCCAGCACCCAGGGACTAGCGGGGGGGGAGACCCAGTACTTC. Residues: CASTQGLAGGETQYF.

J is TRBJ2-4 and V is TRBV9; 9 bases line up with TRBD1. V dropped 4 bases and J dropped 7; count of bases not matched to a gene: 18. This CDR3 region has 18 residues. Looked up from germline, CDR1 is SGDLS and CDR2 is YYNGEE. For the CDR3, the DNA is TGTGCCAGCAGCTTACGAGACTCCCCGTACAGGGGGCTTAACATTCAGTACTTC. Protein: CASSLRDSPYRGLNIQYF. The full variable domain, with the rest looked up from reference TRBV9 and TRBJ2-4, is DSGVTQTPKHLITATGQRVTLRCSPRSGDLSVYWYQQSLDQGLQFLIQYYNGEERAKGNILERFSAQQFPDLHSELNLSSLELGDSALYFCASSLRDSPYRGLNIQYFGAGTRLSVL.

The rearrangement joins TRBV19 to TRBJ1-5, with D perhaps matching TRBD1 (5 bases). This CDR3 is 16 amino acids long. CDR1 LNHDA and CDR2 SQIVND come from the germline V gene (reference sequence). The V gene lost 6 bases and the J gene lost 1 base, with 16 bases spanning the gap. CDR3 residues: CASRLGGDGSNQPQHF. CDR3 bases: TGTGCCAGTAGGTTGGGGGGGGACGGAAGCAATCAGCCCCAGCATTTT. The whole variable domain, filled in from reference TRBV19 and TRBJ1-5, reads DGGITQSPKYLFRKEGQNVTLSCEQNLNHDAMYWYRQDPGQGLRLIYYSQIVNDFQKGDIAEGYSVSREKKESFPLTVTSAQKNPTAFYLCASRLGGDGSNQPQHFGDGTRLSIL.

The chain couples TRBV21-1 to TRBJ1-5; no check of the table's D call, TRBD1, against the DNA was made. TRBV21-1 is shown as a pseudogene. CDR3 length: 15 amino acids. In DNA, the CDR3 is TGTGCCAGCACCGGACAGGGCAATAGCAATCAGCCCCAGCATTTT. It specifies CASTGQGNSNQPQHF.

V gene TRBV5-1 combines with J gene TRBJ1-4; D remains ambiguous. V lost 4 bases and J 4 bases, leaving 11 bases between the germline ends. Germline lookup yields CDR1 SGHRS and CDR2 YFSETQ. The length of the CDR3 is 14 residues. The CDR3 is CASSPGTINEKLFF. In nucleotides, the CDR3 is TGCGCCAGCAGCCCGGGAACTATTAATGAAAAACTGTTTTTT.